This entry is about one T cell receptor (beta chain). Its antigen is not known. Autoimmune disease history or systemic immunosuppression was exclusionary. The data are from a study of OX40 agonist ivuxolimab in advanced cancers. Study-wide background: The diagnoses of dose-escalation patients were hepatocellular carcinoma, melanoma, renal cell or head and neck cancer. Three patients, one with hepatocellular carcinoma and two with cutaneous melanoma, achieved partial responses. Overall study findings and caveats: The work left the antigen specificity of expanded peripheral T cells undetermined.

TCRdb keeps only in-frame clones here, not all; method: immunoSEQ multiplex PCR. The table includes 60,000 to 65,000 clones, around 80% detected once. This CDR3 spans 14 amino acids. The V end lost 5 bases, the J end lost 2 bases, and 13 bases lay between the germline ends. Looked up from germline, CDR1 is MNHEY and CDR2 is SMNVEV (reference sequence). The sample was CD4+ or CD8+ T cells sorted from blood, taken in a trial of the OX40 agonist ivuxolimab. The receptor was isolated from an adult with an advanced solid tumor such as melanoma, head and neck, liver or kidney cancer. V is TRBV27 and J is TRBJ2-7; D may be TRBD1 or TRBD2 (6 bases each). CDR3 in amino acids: CASSPSRGPYEQYF. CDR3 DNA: TGTGCCAGCAGTCCCTCCCGGGGGCCCTACGAGCAGTACTTC.